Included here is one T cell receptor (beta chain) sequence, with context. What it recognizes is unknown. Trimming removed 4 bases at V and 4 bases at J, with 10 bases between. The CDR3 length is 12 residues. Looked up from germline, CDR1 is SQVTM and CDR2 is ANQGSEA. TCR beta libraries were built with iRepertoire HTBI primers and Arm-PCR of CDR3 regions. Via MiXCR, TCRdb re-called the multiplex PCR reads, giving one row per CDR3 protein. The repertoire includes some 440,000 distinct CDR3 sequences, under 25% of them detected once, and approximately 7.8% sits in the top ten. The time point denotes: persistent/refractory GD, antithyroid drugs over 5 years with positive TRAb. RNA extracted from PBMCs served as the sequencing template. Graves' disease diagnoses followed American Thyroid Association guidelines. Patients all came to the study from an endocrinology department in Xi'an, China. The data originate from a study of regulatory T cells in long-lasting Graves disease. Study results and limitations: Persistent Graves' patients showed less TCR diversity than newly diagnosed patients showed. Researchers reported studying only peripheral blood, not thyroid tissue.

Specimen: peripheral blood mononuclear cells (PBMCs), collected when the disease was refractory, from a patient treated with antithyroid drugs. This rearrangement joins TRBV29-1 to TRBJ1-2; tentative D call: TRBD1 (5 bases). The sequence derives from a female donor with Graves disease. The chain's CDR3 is CSVGEGSYGYTF. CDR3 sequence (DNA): TGCAGCGTTGGAGAGGGGAGCTATGGCTACACCTTC.